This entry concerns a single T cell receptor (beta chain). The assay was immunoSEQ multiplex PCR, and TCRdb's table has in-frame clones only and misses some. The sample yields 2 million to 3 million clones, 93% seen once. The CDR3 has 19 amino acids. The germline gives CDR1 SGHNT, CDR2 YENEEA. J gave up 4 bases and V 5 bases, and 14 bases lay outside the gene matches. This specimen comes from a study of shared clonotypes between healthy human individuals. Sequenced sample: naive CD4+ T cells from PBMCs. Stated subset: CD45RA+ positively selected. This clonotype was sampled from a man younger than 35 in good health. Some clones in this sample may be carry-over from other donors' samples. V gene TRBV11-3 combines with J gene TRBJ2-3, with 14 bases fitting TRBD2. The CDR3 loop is CASSPQGAGLAGAPDTQYF. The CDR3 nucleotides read TGTGCCAGCAGCCCCCAGGGCGCGGGACTAGCGGGAGCCCCAGATACGCAGTATTTT.